The 22 T cell receptor beta chains listed next were all sequenced from one sample in a study of shared clonotypes between healthy human individuals. Profiled with immunoSEQ multiplex PCR; TCRdb holds only in-frame clones, not every one. The sample contains some 2,100,000 clones, approximately 94% of which appear only once. What was sequenced was naive CD4+ T cells sorted from blood. Subset reported: CD45RA+ positively selected. The receptors derive from a young man in good health.

The genes are TRBV9 and TRBJ2-7; 7 bases agree with TRBD1. CDR1 and CDR2 (germline): SGDLS, YYNGEE. Trimming cost V 7 bases and J 1 base; bases outside gene matches: 11. The length of the CDR3 is 15 residues. The CDR3: CASSRTGLNSYEQYF. CDR3 in DNA: TGTGCCAGCTCTCGGACAGGTCTCAATTCCTACGAGCAGTACTTC. The whole variable domain, remainder taken from reference TRBV9 and TRBJ2-7, is DSGVTQTPKHLITATGQRVTLRCSPRSGDLSVYWYQQSLDQGLQFLIQYYNGEERAKGNILERFSAQQFPDLHSELNLSSLELGDSALYFCASSRTGLNSYEQYFGPGTRLTVT.

The gene calls are TRBV28 and TRBJ2-7; weak D call: TRBD1 (6 bases). Germline assignment: CDR1 MDHEN and CDR2 SYDVKM. This CDR3 is built from 13 residues. V gave up 10 bases and J gave up 0 bases, with 13 bases separating them. The CDR3: CATLRDNSYEQYF. CDR3 coding DNA: TGTGCCACCCTACGGGACAACTCCTACGAGCAGTACTTC.

This rearrangement joins TRBV30 to TRBJ2-2; possible D gene TRBD2, 5 bases. V lost 0 bases and J 7 bases, leaving 6 bases between the germline ends. Germline V lookup: CDR1 GTSNPN, CDR2 SVGIG (reference sequence). The CDR3 is made up of 12 amino acids. CDR3 bases: TGTGCCTGGAGTGTCGGAGGCGGGGAGCTGTTTTTT. It is translated as CAWSVGGGELFF.

The chain is built from TRBV28 and TRBJ2-1; D call uncertain. The germline CDR1 and CDR2 sequences are MDHEN and SYDVKM. V lost 5 bases and J 6 bases, leaving 14 bases between the germline ends. The CDR3 spans 14 residues. The CDR3 loop reads CASSPPRRSNEQFF. DNA for the CDR3: TGTGCCAGCAGTCCCCCGCGACGAAGCAATGAGCAGTTCTTC.

This chain connects TRBV5-6 to TRBJ1-5; D unclear. The CDR3 has 14 amino acids. Germline CDR1 reads SGHDT; CDR2 reads YYEEEE. V was shortened by 0 bases and J by 6 bases, with 10 bases between the two germline ends. This CDR3 reads CASSLAGQTQPQHF. CDR3 DNA: TGTGCCAGCAGCTTGGCAGGCCAGACTCAGCCCCAGCATTTT.

The V call is TRBV2, the J call TRBJ2-2, with TRBD2 as a possible D gene (5 bases). The germline V gene encodes CDR1 SNHLY and CDR2 FYNNEI. V was cut by 8 bases and J by 7 bases, with 14 bases left in between. The CDR3 spans 13 residues. CDR3 bases: TGTGCCAGCGGTGGGAGACGGATCGGGGAGCTGTTTTTT. Translating gives CASGGRRIGELFF.

The chain has TRBV7-9 and TRBJ2-1; 9 positions agree with TRBD1. The CDR3 covers 15 residues. Germline V CDR1 and CDR2: SEHNR, FQNEAQ (reference sequence). V gave up 6 bases and J gave up 7 bases; unmatched junction bases: 10. CDR3 loop: CASSTGTGYKNEQFF. The CDR3 region has the DNA TGTGCCAGCAGTACCGGGACAGGGTATAAAAATGAGCAGTTCTTC.

The V call is TRBV5-4, the J call TRBJ2-3; perhaps TRBD2 as D (6 bases). Germline V CDR1 and CDR2: SGHNT, YYREEE (reference sequence). The CDR3 covers 15 residues. Trimming stripped 5 bases from V and 3 bases from J, with 16 bases between. This CDR3 is CASSSDVAETDTQYF. The CDR3 DNA reads TGTGCCAGCAGTTCCGACGTAGCGGAGACAGATACGCAGTATTTT.

The rearrangement links TRBV2 to TRBJ1-3; D is unresolved. V was cut by 2 bases and J by 3 bases, with 5 bases left in between. Germline V CDR1 and CDR2: SNHLY, FYNNEI. This CDR3 spans 13 amino acids. In DNA form, the CDR3 reads TGTGCCAGCAGTGAACAGCGTGGAAACACCATATATTTT. This gives the protein CASSEQRGNTIYF.

This CDR3 is CAWSGEGEQYF. The CDR3 bases are TGTGCCTGGAGTGGTGAGGGGGAGCAGTACTTC. The chain combines TRBV30 with TRBJ2-7; D is tentatively TRBD1 or TRBD2 (5 bases each). The germline V gene has CDR1 GTSNPN and CDR2 SVGIG (reference sequence). Trimming removed 1 base at V and 7 bases at J, with 8 bases between. The CDR3 extends over 11 amino acids. Based on the CDR3 plus reference TRBV30 and TRBJ2-7, the full variable domain is SQTIHQWPATLVQPVGSPLSLECTVEGTSNPNLYWYRQAAGRGLQLLFYSVGIGQISSEVPQNLSASRPQDRQFILSSKKLLLSDSGFYLCAWSGEGEQYFGPGTRLTVT.

The V call is TRBV15, the J call TRBJ1-6, with a tentative D call TRBD1 (6 bases). The CDR3 has 12 amino acids. Per germline, CDR1 LNHNV and CDR2 YYDKDF (reference sequence). V lost 6 bases and J 14 bases, leaving 14 bases between the germline ends. CDR3 nucleotides: TGTGCCACCAGTTTCCAGGGGCTTACCCTCCACTTT. Translating gives CATSFQGLTLHF. Filled out from reference TRBV15 and TRBJ1-6, the complete variable domain reads DAMVIQNPRYQVTQFGKPVTLSCSQTLNHNVMYWYQQKSSQAPKLLFHYYDKDFNNEADTPDNFQSRRPNTSFCFLDIRSPGLGDTAMYLCATSFQGLTLHFGNGTRLTVT.

Points on this clone: A junction end diverges from the germline sequence, so it may reflect a read error. The genes are TRBV11-2 and TRBJ2-5; TRBD1 is a possible D gene (5 bases). The CDR3 contains 13 residues. Germline V lookup: CDR1 SGHAT, CDR2 FQNNGV. As DNA, the CDR3 is TGTGCCAGCAGCCCCTACACAACAGGAGCGCTGGACTTC. Protein: CASSPYTTGALDF.

The chain combines TRBV7-9 with TRBJ2-7, with 8 bases lining up with TRBD1. Germline assignment: CDR1 SEHNR and CDR2 FQNEAQ (reference sequence). The CDR3 covers 15 residues. The ends lost 5 bases at V and 5 bases at J; junction bases unmatched: 11. CDR3: CASSPGAQGDHEQYF. The CDR3 DNA sequence: TGTGCCAGCAGCCCGGGAGCACAGGGGGATCACGAGCAGTACTTC.

The rearrangement links TRBV7-2 to TRBJ2-3, with D perhaps matching TRBD1 or TRBD2 (5 bases each). V was cut by 5 bases and J by 2 bases, with 11 bases left in between. Germline V CDR1 and CDR2: SGHTA, FQGNSA. The CDR3 totals 14 residues. CDR3 sequence reads: CASSRGYNTDTQYF. In DNA form, the CDR3 reads TGTGCCAGCAGCCGGGGCTACAACACAGATACGCAGTATTTT.

This clone was detected a few times. The V and J genes are TRBV10-2 and TRBJ1-6; D is ambiguous. This CDR3 comprises 13 residues. Trimming left V 6 bases short and J 11 bases short, with 14 bases between. Germline CDR1 and CDR2: WSHSY and SAAADI. CDR3 sequence reads: CASSRQERTPLHF. The CDR3 nucleotides read TGCGCCAGCAGCCGGCAGGAAAGGACACCCCTCCACTTT.

This chain uses TRBV11-3 with TRBJ2-3; 9 bases align to TRBD2. The length of the CDR3 is 16 residues. CDR1 SGHNT and CDR2 YENEEA come from the germline V gene. After removal of 1 base from V and 2 bases from J, the junction contained 4 bases not matched to a gene. CDR3 bases: TGTGCCAGCAGCTTAGTTGCGGGGGGGACCACAGATACGCAGTATTTT. This encodes CASSLVAGGTTDTQYF.

Details on this clone: In the same sample, other DNA sequences code for this CDR3. This rearrangement joins TRBV29-1 to TRBJ1-2; D perhaps matches TRBD1 (5 bases). There are 12 residues in the CDR3. Trimming took 4 bases from V and 3 from J, leaving 9 bases between them. The germline V gene encodes CDR1 SQVTM and CDR2 ANQGSEA. The CDR3 nucleotides read TGCAGCGTTGTGGGGGGGGACTATGGCTACACCTTC. It codes for CSVVGGDYGYTF.

CDR3 nucleotide sequence: TGCGCCAGCAGTGACCAGCCGGGAGTTCGGGGCACCGGGGAGCTGTTTTTT. This gives the protein CASSDQPGVRGTGELFF. The J gene is TRBJ2-2, the V gene TRBV10-1; D perhaps matches TRBD2 (6 bases). The CDR3 runs 17 residues. The V end lost 3 bases, the J end lost 4 bases, and 18 bases lay between the germline ends. The germline CDR1 and CDR2 sequences are WNHNN and SYGVQD (reference sequence).

The chain has TRBV7-9 and TRBJ1-2, with D maybe TRBD1 (6 bases). The CDR3 spans 15 residues. CDR1 is SEHNR, CDR2 FQNEAQ, per germline (reference sequence). The V end was cut by 5 bases, the J end by 1 base, with 14 bases between. CDR3 protein: CASSADRILNYGYTF. The CDR3 nucleotides are TGTGCCAGCAGCGCCGACAGGATACTTAACTATGGCTACACCTTC.

The rearrangement uses TRBV4-1 and TRBJ1-4; 10 bases align to TRBD1. The junction had 5 bases not matched to a gene; V was cut back by 3 bases and J by 4 bases. Germline assignment: CDR1 MGHRA and CDR2 YSYEKL. The CDR3 loop spans 16 amino acids. Here the CDR3 reads CASSQGDRGLNEKLFF. Here the CDR3 DNA reads TGCGCCAGCAGCCAGGGTGACAGGGGGCTTAATGAAAAACTGTTTTTT.

CDR3 loop: CASSQEWGYNEQFF. The CDR3 DNA sequence: TGCGCCAGCAGCCAAGAATGGGGGTACAATGAGCAGTTCTTC. The chain uses TRBV4-1 and TRBJ2-1; D is perhaps TRBD1 or TRBD2 (5 bases each). The CDR3 has 14 amino acids. V was trimmed by 0 bases and J by 4 bases, leaving 7 bases between them. The germline V gene has CDR1 MGHRA and CDR2 YSYEKL.

This clone is a singleton in its sample. This chain joins TRBV6-1 and TRBJ2-1; D unresolved. V was clipped by 4 bases and J by 6 bases, with 4 bases between them. The CDR3 has 11 residues. The germline V gene has CDR1 MNHNS and CDR2 SASEGT. The CDR3: CASSVVNEQFF. As DNA, the CDR3 is TGTGCCAGCAGTGTGGTCAATGAGCAGTTCTTC.